This is a list of T cell receptor beta chains from one sample in a study of Ad26.COV2.S vaccination and SARS-CoV-2 variants. Sequencing was performed with immunoSEQ multiplex PCR; in TCRdb, only in-frame clones are kept and a portion is missing. The repertoire has around 300,000 clones, about 89% of them found once; the top ten carry approximately 5%. The material sequenced was peripheral blood, taken in a trial of Ad26.COV2.S vaccine versus placebo. These receptors were taken from a person aged 18-65 years who received the Ad26.COV2.S COVID-19 vaccine or a placebo. Each CDR3 is given with its conserved first and last residue. D genes are given only for firm matches. Where a row states a size, it is once, few, many or the class of an expanded clone; other rows omit it.

>many|TRBJ1-1|TRBD1|TRBV4-2
TGTGCCAGCAGCTCTCACAGGGGGGACACTGAAGCTTTCTTT
CASSSHRGDTEAFF
>NA|TRBJ2-2|NA|TRBV28
TGTGCCAGCAGTTTAGGAGGGGACACCGGGGAGCTGTTTTTT
CASSLGGDTGELFF
>NA|TRBJ1-5|NA|TRBV5-1
TGCGCCAGCAGCCCGGACACCGGCAATCAGCCCCAGCATTTT
CASSPDTGNQPQHF
>NA|TRBJ2-5|TRBD2|TRBV6-5
TGTGCCAGCAGTCGGGGGGGCAAAGAGACCCAGTACTTC
CASSRGGKETQYF
>NA|TRBJ2-1|NA|TRBV7-9
TGTGCCGGGGGAAGGAGCTCCTACAATGAGCAGTTCTTC
CAGGRSSYNEQFF
>NA|TRBJ2-1|NA|TRBV9
TGTGCCAGCAGCGCGGGAGCAGACAGGCCCTCGGAAAGATACAATGAGCAGTTCTTC
CASSAGADRPSERYNEQFF
>NA|TRBJ2-1|NA|TRBV20-1
TGTGCGATCCGGCGGGTCAATGAGCAGTTCTTC
CAIRRVNEQFF
>NA|TRBJ2-1|NA|TRBV7-3
TGTGCCAGCAGCTTAGGCTTCAGAGGAGACAATGAGCAGTTCTTC
CASSLGFRGDNEQFF
>NA|TRBJ2-4|NA|TRBV9
TGTGCCAGCAACCAGGGGAGTTCCAGCATTCAGTACTTC
CASNQGSSSIQYF
>NA|TRBJ2-2|TRBD1|TRBV7-3
TGTGCCAGCAGCCAGGGACAGCCGAACACCGGGGAGCTGTTTTTT
CASSQGQPNTGELFF
>NA|TRBJ2-7|NA|TRBV14
TGTGCCAGCAGCCATCTGTCCGCCTCAGAGCAGTACTTC
CASSHLSASEQYF
>NA|TRBJ1-1|TRBD1|TRBV13
TGTGCCAGCAGCTTAGGGGACAGGAGCCTTTATGAAGCTTTCTTT
CASSLGDRSLYEAFF
>NA|TRBJ1-5|TRBD1|TRBV28
TGTGCCAGCAGTTTTTACAGGGGGATCGGGTCGGAATATCAGCCCCAGCATTTT
CASSFYRGIGSEYQPQHF